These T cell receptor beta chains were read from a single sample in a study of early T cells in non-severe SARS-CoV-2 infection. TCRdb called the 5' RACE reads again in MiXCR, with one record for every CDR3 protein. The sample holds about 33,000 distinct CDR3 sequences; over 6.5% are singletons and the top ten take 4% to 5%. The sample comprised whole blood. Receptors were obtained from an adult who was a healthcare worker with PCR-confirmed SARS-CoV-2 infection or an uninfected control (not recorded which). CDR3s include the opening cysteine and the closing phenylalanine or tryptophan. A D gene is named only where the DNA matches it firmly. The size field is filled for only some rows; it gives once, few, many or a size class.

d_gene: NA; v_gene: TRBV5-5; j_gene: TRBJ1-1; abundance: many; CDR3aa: CASSLPDRESEAFF; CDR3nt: TGTGCCAGCAGCTTACCCGACAGAGAATCTGAAGCTTTCTTT
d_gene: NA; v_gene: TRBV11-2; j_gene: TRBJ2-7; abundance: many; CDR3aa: CASSHPRGEQYF; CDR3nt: TGTGCCAGCAGCCACCCGCGGGGCGAGCAGTACTTC
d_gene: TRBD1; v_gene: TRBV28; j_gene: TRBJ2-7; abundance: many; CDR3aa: CASSSDRDEQYF; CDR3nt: TGTGCCAGCAGTTCCGACAGGGACGAGCAGTACTTC
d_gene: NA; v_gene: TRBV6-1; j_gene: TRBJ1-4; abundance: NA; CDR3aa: CASSEVAAGVGEKLFF; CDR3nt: TGTGCCAGCAGTGAAGTAGCAGCTGGGGTCGGGGAAAAACTGTTTTTT
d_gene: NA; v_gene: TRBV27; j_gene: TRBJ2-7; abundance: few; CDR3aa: CASSYGPLYEQYF; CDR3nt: TGTGCCAGCAGTTACGGACCACTCTACGAGCAGTACTTC
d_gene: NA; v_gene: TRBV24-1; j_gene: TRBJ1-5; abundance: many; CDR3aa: CATSTGSSNQPQHF; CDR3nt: TGTGCCACCAGTACAGGGTCGAGCAATCAGCCCCAGCATTTT
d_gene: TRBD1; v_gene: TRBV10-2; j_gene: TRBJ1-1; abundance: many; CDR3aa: CASKADRATEAFF; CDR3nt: TGCGCCAGCAAAGCGGACAGGGCGACTGAAGCTTTCTTT
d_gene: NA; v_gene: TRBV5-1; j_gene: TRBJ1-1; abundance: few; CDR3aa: CASSLVGKNTEAFF; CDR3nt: TGCGCCAGCAGCTTGGTAGGGAAGAACACTGAAGCTTTCTTT
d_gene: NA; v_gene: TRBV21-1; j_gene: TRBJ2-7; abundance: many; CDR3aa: CASSKEGGHEQYF; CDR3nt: TGTGCCAGCAGCAAAGAGGGAGGACACGAGCAGTACTTC
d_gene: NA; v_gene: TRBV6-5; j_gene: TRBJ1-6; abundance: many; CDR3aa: CASSGDVPAGRNSPLHF; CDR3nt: TGTGCCAGCAGTGGGGACGTCCCGGCTGGCCGGAATTCACCCCTCCACTTT
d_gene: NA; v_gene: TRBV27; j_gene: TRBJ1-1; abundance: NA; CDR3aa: CASSSRGLGTEAFF; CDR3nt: TGTGCCAGCAGTTCGCGGGGGTTGGGTACTGAAGCTTTCTTT
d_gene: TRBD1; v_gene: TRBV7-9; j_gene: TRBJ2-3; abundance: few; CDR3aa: CASSLGGTGGLADTQYF; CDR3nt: TGTGCCAGCAGCTTAGGGGGGACAGGGGGCCTCGCAGATACGCAGTATTTT
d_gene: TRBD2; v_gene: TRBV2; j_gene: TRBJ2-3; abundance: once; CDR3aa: CAKAGSTSTDTQYF; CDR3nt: TGTGCCAAGGCAGGGTCGACTAGCACGGATACGCAGTATTTT
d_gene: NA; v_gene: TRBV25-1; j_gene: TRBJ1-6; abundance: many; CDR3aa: CASSHERVGGSPLHF; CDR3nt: TGTGCCAGCAGCCATGAGCGGGTGGGAGGATCACCCCTCCACTTT
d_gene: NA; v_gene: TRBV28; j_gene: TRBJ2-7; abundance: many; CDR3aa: CASRTSREPYEQYF; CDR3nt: TGTGCCAGCAGGACTAGTCGGGAGCCCTACGAGCAGTACTTC
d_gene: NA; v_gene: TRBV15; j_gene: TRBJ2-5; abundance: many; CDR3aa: CATSRDRQIQETQYF; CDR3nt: TGTGCCACCAGCAGAGATCGCCAGATCCAAGAGACCCAGTACTTC
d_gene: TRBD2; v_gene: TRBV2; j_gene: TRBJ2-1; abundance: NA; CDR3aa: CASSGITGLAFNEQFF; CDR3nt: TGTGCCAGCAGTGGGATAACCGGACTAGCGTTCAATGAGCAGTTCTTC
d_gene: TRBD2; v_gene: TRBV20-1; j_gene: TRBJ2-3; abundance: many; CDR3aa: CSALLLAGGLSIDTQYF; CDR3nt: TGCAGTGCCCTACTCCTCGCGGGAGGGCTAAGTATAGATACGCAGTATTTT
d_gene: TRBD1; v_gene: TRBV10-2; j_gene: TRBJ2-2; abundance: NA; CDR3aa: CASSVIDRGNGELFF; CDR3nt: TGCGCCAGCAGTGTTATAGACAGGGGTAACGGGGAGCTGTTTTTT
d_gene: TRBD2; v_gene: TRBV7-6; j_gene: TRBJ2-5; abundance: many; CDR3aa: CASSLAASGTGETQYF; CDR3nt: TGTGCCAGCAGCTTAGCGGCTAGCGGGACCGGAGAGACCCAGTACTTC
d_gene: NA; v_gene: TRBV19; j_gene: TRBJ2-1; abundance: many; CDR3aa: CASSIGGYEQFF; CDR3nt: TGTGCCAGTAGTATCGGGGGCTATGAGCAGTTCTTC
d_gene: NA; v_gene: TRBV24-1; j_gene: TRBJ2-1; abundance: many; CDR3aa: CATSGTANEQFF; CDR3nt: TGTGCCACCAGCGGGACTGCCAATGAGCAGTTCTTC
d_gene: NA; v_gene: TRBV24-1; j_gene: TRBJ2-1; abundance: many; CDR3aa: CATSDQTASGTDEQFF; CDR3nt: TGTGCCACCAGTGATCAGACAGCCTCGGGTACTGATGAGCAGTTCTTC
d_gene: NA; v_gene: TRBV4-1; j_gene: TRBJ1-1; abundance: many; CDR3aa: CASSHPGKRTEAFF; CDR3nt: TGCGCCAGCAGCCACCCCGGGAAGAGGACTGAAGCTTTCTTT
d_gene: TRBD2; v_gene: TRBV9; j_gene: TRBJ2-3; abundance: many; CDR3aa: CASSPSGRVTDTQYF; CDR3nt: TGTGCCAGCAGCCCTAGCGGGAGGGTCACAGATACGCAGTATTTT
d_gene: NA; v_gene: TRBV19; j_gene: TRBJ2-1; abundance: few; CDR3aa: CASSLSAGAYNEQFF; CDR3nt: TGTGCCAGTAGTCTCTCGGCGGGCGCCTACAATGAGCAGTTCTTC
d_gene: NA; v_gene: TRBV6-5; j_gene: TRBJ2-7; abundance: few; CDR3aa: CASRVTPGRSYEQYF; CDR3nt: TGTGCCAGCCGAGTTACACCGGGACGTTCCTACGAGCAGTACTTC
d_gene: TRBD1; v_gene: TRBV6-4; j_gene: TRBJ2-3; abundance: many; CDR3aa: CASSGQGSDTQYF; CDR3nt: TGTGCCAGCAGTGGACAGGGGTCAGATACGCAGTATTTT
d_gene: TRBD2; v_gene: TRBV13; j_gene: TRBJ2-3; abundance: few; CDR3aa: CASSMLAGLTDTQYF; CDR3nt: TGTGCCAGCAGCATGCTAGCGGGGCTCACAGATACGCAGTATTTT
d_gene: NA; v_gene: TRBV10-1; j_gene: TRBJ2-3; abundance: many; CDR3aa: CASSESLAGLTDTQYF; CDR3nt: TGCGCCAGCAGTGAGTCCTTGGCGGGACTCACAGATACGCAGTATTTT
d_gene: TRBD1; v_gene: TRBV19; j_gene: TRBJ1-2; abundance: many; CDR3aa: CASSALAGGDDGYTF; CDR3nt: TGTGCCAGTAGTGCCCTCGCAGGGGGTGATGATGGCTACACCTTC
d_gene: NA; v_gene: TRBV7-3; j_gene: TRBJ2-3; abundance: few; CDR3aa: CASSPRALLGTDTQYF; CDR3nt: TGTGCCAGCAGCCCAAGGGCCTTACTGGGCACAGATACGCAGTATTTT
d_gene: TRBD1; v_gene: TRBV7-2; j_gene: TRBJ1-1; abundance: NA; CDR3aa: CASSPRTGSAEAFF; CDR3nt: TGTGCCAGCAGCCCTCGGACAGGCTCCGCTGAAGCTTTCTTC
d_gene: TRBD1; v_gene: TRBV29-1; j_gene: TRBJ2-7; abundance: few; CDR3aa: CSVKPGQTLYEQYF; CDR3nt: TGCAGCGTTAAGCCGGGACAGACCCTCTACGAGCAGTACTTC